Following are 21 T cell receptor beta chains from one sample sequenced in a study of cytomegalovirus exposure and HLA in healthy donors. The primer mix had 60 Vbeta and 13 Jbeta primers. Measured with immunoSEQ multiplex PCR; TCRdb has only the in-frame clones, and not every one. The sample totals 150,000 to 200,000 clones; its top ten clones hold approximately 0.82%. What was sequenced was PBMCs. The receptors were gathered from a woman under 30 in good health and CMV-seropositive.

J is TRBJ1-2 and V is TRBV18, with 8 positions matching TRBD1. CDR1 KGHSH and CDR2 LQKENI come from the germline V gene. After removal of 2 bases from V and 8 bases from J, the junction contained 7 bases not matched to a gene. CDR3 length: 14 residues. CDR3 DNA: TGTGCCAGCTCACCAAAAGGACAGGGTTTAGGCTACACCTTC. Its protein is CASSPKGQGLGYTF.

The V call is TRBV7-9, the J call TRBJ1-5, with D possibly TRBD1 on 5 matching bases. Germline CDR1 and CDR2: SEHNR and FQNEAQ (reference sequence). The CDR3 length is 17 residues. Trimming pared 1 base from V and 7 bases from J, leaving 20 bases between. The CDR3 loop reads CASSLGRTGLGGQPQHF. The CDR3, as DNA: TGTGCCAGCAGCTTAGGACGCACGGGTTTGGGGGGACAGCCCCAGCATTTT.

V and J are TRBV6-1 and TRBJ2-5; TRBD2 matches at 7 bases. The CDR3 totals 15 residues. The V gene end was trimmed by 1 base and the J gene end by 4 bases; junction bases not matched to a gene: 6. Germline loops: CDR1 MNHNS, CDR2 SASEGT. CDR3 nucleotides: TGTGCCAGCAGTGAAGTTTGGGGGGAGGGAGAGACCCAGTACTTC. This gives the protein CASSEVWGEGETQYF.

This chain links TRBV7-2 with TRBJ1-4; 9 nucleotides align to TRBD1. Germline V lookup: CDR1 SGHTA, CDR2 FQGNSA. The V and J ends lost 4 bases and 3 bases, in that order; junction bases with no gene match: 12. The CDR3 has 18 residues. The CDR3 DNA follows: TGTGCCAGCAGCTCCGGACCCACAGGGGGCGCATCTAATGAAAAACTGTTTTTT. Translated: CASSSGPTGGASNEKLFF.

V is TRBV15 and J is TRBJ2-7; TRBD1 might be the D (5 bases). Deletions cut 3 bases from V and 5 bases from J, with 14 bases between. CDR1 is LNHNV, CDR2 YYDKDF, per germline (reference sequence). The CDR3 length is 14 residues. The CDR3 DNA is TGTGCCACCAGCAGTTGGACAAGTGTAAACGAGCAGTACTTC. Translated: CATSSWTSVNEQYF.

The chain recombines TRBV4-2 with TRBJ1-1; perhaps TRBD1 as D (6 bases). CDR3 size: 17 residues. The V gene's germline CDR1 is LGHNA and CDR2 YNFKEQ. V lost 0 bases and J 0 bases, leaving 14 bases between the germline ends. CDR3: CASSQEGGGQMNTEAFF. In DNA, the CDR3 is TGTGCCAGCAGCCAAGAAGGGGGTGGACAGATGAACACTGAAGCTTTCTTT.

This chain links TRBV9 with TRBJ2-3; TRBD2 matches 12 bases. The CDR3 has 22 residues. The ends lost 1 base at V and 0 bases at J; junction bases unmatched: 18. Per germline, CDR1 SGDLS and CDR2 YYNGEE. The CDR3 region is CASSVRGWIGLAGGTSTDTQYF. CDR3 in DNA: TGTGCCAGCAGCGTACGAGGTTGGATCGGCCTAGCGGGGGGGACTAGCACAGATACGCAGTATTTT. The full variable domain, with the rest looked up from reference TRBV9 and TRBJ2-3, is DSGVTQTPKHLITATGQRVTLRCSPRSGDLSVYWYQQSLDQGLQFLIQYYNGEERAKGNILERFSAQQFPDLHSELNLSSLELGDSALYFCASSVRGWIGLAGGTSTDTQYFGPGTRLTVL.

The rearrangement uses TRBV7-3 and TRBJ2-5; D gene unclear. With 2 bases removed from V and 4 bases from J, the gap between germline ends came to 8 bases. The CDR3 loop spans 13 amino acids. The germline V gene has CDR1 SGHTA and CDR2 FQGTGA. In DNA form, the CDR3 reads TGTGCCAGCAGCTTACGCCAGTTAGAGACCCAGTACTTC. As protein: CASSLRQLETQYF.

The rearrangement uses TRBV7-2 and TRBJ2-1, with 11 bases identical to TRBD2. The CDR3 runs 15 residues. The V gene end was trimmed by 5 bases and the J gene end by 4 bases; junction bases not matched to a gene: 4. Germline loops: CDR1 SGHTA, CDR2 FQGNSA. The CDR3 DNA sequence: TGTGCCAGCAGCCGTAGCGGGGGGGTATACAATGAGCAGTTCTTC. This encodes CASSRSGGVYNEQFF. Looking up the rest from reference TRBV7-2 and TRBJ2-1 gives the full variable domain: GAGVSQSPSNKVTEKGKDVELRCDPISGHTALYWYRQSLGQGLEFLIYFQGNSAPDKSGLPSDRFSAERTGGSVSTLTIQRTQQEDSAVYLCASSRSGGVYNEQFFGPGTRLTVL.

For this clone: An end of the junction does not agree with germline; a read error may underlie this. The chain has TRBV5-8 and TRBJ2-7, with TRBD1 matching 8 bases. The CDR3 loop spans 19 amino acids. In germline, CDR1 is SGHTS, CDR2 YDEGEE. This CDR3 is CASSLLGTGATPNSYKQYF. The CDR3 DNA sequence: TGTGCCAGCAGCCTCCTCGGGACAGGCGCGACGCCGAACTCCTACAAGCAGTACTTC. Full variable domain (remainder filled in from reference TRBV5-8 and TRBJ2-7): EAGVTQSPTHLIKTRGQQATLRCSPISGHTSVYWYQQALGLGLQFLLWYDEGEERNRGNFPPRFSGRQFPNYSSELNVNALELEDSALYLCASSLLGTGATPNSYKQYFGPGTRLTVT.

The rearrangement links TRBV27 to TRBJ2-2, with D perhaps matching TRBD1 (6 bases). Per germline, CDR1 MNHEY and CDR2 SMNVEV (reference sequence). The CDR3 has 13 amino acids. Between the trimmed V and J ends, which lost 3 bases and 6 bases, there was a span of 8 bases. In DNA form, the CDR3 reads TGTGCCAGCAGTTTTACAGGGTCCGGGGAGCTGTTTTTT. Residues: CASSFTGSGELFF.

The CDR3 DNA sequence: TGTGCTAGTGGTACTTCGCTGAACAATGAGCAGTTCTTC. It translates to CASGTSLNNEQFF. This chain links TRBV12-5 with TRBJ2-1; D is unresolved. Per germline, CDR1 LGHNT and CDR2 FRNRAP. Trimming removed 5 bases at V and 5 bases at J, with 10 bases between. The CDR3 has 13 amino acids. The variable domain in full, completed from reference TRBV12-5 and TRBJ2-1, reads DARVTQTPRHKVTEMGQEVTMRCQPILGHNTVFWYRQTMMQGLELLAYFRNRAPLDDSGMPKDRFSAEMPDATLATLKIQPSEPRDSAVYFCASGTSLNNEQFFGPGTRLTVL.

The chain couples TRBV6-5 to TRBJ1-3, with 8 bases fitting TRBD1. Looked up from germline, CDR1 is MNHEY and CDR2 is SVGAGI. This CDR3 is built from 15 residues. V shed 5 bases and J 2 bases; nucleotides not matched to a gene: 5. CDR3 sequence reads: CASSPGQGAGNTIYF. The CDR3 DNA follows: TGTGCCAGCAGTCCCGGACAGGGCGCTGGAAACACCATATATTTT.

V is TRBV5-1 and J is TRBJ2-3, with 10 bases fitting TRBD2. The CDR3 length is 18 residues. V gave up 0 bases and J gave up 1 base; unmatched junction bases: 8. Germline V gene data show CDR1 as SGHRS and CDR2 as YFSETQ. CDR3 residues: CASSLVPAGGPRTDTQYF. As DNA, the CDR3 is TGCGCCAGCAGCTTGGTGCCAGCGGGGGGGCCCCGCACAGATACGCAGTATTTT.

The rearrangement uses TRBV10-3 and TRBJ1-4; the D is unclear. Deletions cut 0 bases from V and 2 bases from J, with 10 bases between. Germline V gene data show CDR1 as ENHRY and CDR2 as SYGVKD. The CDR3 runs 16 residues. This chain's CDR3 is CAISESPIRTNEKLFF. The CDR3 nucleotides are TGTGCCATCAGTGAGTCGCCTATTCGGACTAATGAAAAACTGTTTTTT.

The chain employs TRBV2 and TRBJ1-6; D gene uncertain. CDR3 size: 13 residues. The V gene lost 8 bases and the J gene lost 9 bases, with 14 bases spanning the gap. Germline assignment: CDR1 SNHLY and CDR2 FYNNEI. The CDR3 region is CASEQVPGSPLHF. In nucleotides, the CDR3 is TGTGCCAGCGAACAAGTACCTGGTTCACCCCTCCACTTT.

The chain employs TRBV5-5 and TRBJ1-2; D remains unclear. V was pared by 6 bases and J by 0 bases, with 6 bases between. This CDR3 comprises 12 residues. Germline lookup yields CDR1 SGHKS and CDR2 YYEKEE (reference sequence). Written as DNA, the CDR3 is TGTGCCAGCACCAACTCTAACTATGGCTACACCTTC. It codes for CASTNSNYGYTF.

The chain joins TRBV19 to TRBJ2-1; TRBD1 might be the D (5 bases). The V end lost 6 bases, the J end lost 2 bases, and 11 bases lay between the germline ends. Germline V gene lookup returns CDR1 LNHDA and CDR2 SQIVND (reference sequence). The CDR3 covers 14 residues. CDR3 sequence: CASSRAEPYNEQFF. The CDR3, as DNA: TGTGCCAGTAGCAGGGCAGAGCCCTACAATGAGCAGTTCTTC.

The chain links TRBV4-1 to TRBJ2-3; D may be TRBD1 (5 bases). The germline V gene has CDR1 MGHRA and CDR2 YSYEKL. The CDR3 sequence is 16 residues long. Deletions cut 2 bases from V and 4 bases from J, with 16 bases between. CDR3 nucleotides: TGCGCCAGCAGCCAAATGGCAAACCAGGGATCAGATACGCAGTATTTT. Translation gives CASSQMANQGSDTQYF.

This chain links TRBV30 with TRBJ2-5; 8 positions agree with TRBD2. Germline CDR1 is GTSNPN and CDR2 is SVGIG (reference sequence). After removal of 2 bases from V and 1 base from J, the junction contained 3 bases not matched to a gene. This CDR3 spans 14 amino acids. The DNA of the CDR3 is TGTGCCTGGAGTAAGCTAGCGGGCCAAGAGACCCAGTACTTC. Its protein is CAWSKLAGQETQYF.

V and J are TRBV6-4 and TRBJ2-2, with 8 bases fitting TRBD2. There are 15 residues in the CDR3. Per germline, CDR1 MRHNA and CDR2 SNTAGT. V lost 3 bases and J lost 4; bases outside the gene matches: 4. CDR3 sequence (DNA): TGTGCCAGCAGTGATGGGACTAGAGTCACCGGGGAGCTGTTTTTT. It is translated as CASSDGTRVTGELFF.